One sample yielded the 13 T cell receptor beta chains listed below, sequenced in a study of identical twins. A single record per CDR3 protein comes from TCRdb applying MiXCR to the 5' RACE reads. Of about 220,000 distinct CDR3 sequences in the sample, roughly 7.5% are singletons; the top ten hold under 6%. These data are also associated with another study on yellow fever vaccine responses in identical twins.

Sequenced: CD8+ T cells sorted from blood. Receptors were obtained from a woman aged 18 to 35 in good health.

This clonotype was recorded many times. The CDR3 sequence: CARQGSKGSTGELFF. CDR3 nucleotides: TGTGCCAGACAGGGCAGCAAGGGGTCGACCGGGGAGCTGTTTTTT. The chain employs TRBV2 and TRBJ2-2, with D possibly TRBD1 on 6 matching bases. The CDR3 totals 15 residues. The V and J ends lost 9 bases and 5 bases respectively, with 19 bases between them. Germline CDR1 and CDR2: SNHLY and FYNNEI.

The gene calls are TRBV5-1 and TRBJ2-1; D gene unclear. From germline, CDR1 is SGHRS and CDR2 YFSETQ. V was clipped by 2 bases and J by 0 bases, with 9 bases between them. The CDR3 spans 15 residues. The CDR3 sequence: CASSFRPSSYNEQFF. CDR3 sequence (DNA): TGCGCCAGCAGCTTCCGTCCCAGCTCCTACAATGAGCAGTTCTTC.

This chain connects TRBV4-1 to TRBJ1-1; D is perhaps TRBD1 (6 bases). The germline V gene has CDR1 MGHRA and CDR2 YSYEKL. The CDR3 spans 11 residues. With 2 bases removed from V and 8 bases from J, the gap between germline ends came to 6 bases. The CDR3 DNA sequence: TGCGCCAGCAGCCAAACAGGGGAAGCTTTCTTT. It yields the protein CASSQTGEAFF.

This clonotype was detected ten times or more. CDR3 protein: CASREGRGGVYEQYF. The CDR3 nucleotides read TGTGCCAGCCGGGAAGGACGTGGGGGTGTTTACGAGCAGTACTTC. J is TRBJ2-7 and V is TRBV2; perhaps D is TRBD1 or TRBD2 (5 bases each). The CDR3 is 15 amino acids. The V end lost 8 bases, the J end lost 4 bases, and 21 bases lay between the germline ends. Germline lookup yields CDR1 SNHLY and CDR2 FYNNEI.

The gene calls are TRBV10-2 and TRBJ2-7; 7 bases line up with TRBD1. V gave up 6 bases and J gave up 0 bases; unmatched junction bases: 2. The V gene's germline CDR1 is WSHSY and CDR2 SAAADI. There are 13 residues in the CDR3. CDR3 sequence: CASRSGGSYEQYV. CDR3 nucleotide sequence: TGCGCCAGCAGATCAGGGGGCTCCTACGAGCAGTACGTC.

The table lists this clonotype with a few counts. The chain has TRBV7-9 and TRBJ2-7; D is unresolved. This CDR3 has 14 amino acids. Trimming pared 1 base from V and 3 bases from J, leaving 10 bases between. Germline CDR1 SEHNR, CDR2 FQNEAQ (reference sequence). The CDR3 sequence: CASSLVSRIYEQYF. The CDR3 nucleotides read TGTGCCAGCAGCTTAGTTTCCAGGATCTACGAGCAGTACTTC. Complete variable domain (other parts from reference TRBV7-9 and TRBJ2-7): DTGVSQNPRHKITKRGQNVTFRCDPISEHNRLYWYRQTLGQGPEFLTYFQNEAQLEKSRLLSDRFSAERPKGSFSTLEIQRTEQGDSAMYLCASSLVSRIYEQYFGPGTRLTVT.

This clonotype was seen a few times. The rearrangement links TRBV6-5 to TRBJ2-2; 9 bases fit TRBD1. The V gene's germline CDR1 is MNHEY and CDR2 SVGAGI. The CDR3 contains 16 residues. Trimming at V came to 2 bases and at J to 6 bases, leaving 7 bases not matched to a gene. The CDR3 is CASSYDGTGTPGELFF. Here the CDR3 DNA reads TGTGCCAGCAGTTACGACGGGACAGGGACGCCCGGGGAGCTGTTTTTT.

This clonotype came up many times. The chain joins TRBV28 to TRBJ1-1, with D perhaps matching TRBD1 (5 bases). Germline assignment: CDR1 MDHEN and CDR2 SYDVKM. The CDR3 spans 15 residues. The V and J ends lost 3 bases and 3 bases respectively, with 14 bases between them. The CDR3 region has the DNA TGTGCCAGCAGTTTCACCGGGGCGCCGGACACTGAAGCTTTCTTT. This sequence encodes CASSFTGAPDTEAFF.

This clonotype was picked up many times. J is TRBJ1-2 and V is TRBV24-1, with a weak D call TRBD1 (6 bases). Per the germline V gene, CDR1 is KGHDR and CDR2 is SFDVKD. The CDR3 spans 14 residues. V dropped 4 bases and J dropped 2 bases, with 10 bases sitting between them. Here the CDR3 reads CATSDPDRNYGYTF. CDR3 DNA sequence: TGTGCCACCAGTGACCCCGACAGGAACTATGGCTACACCTTC.

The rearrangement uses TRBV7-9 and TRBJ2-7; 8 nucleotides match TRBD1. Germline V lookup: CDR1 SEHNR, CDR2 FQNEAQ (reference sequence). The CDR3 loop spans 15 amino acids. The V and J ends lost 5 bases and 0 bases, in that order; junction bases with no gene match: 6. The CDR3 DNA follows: TGTGCCAGCAGCCTCGCCGGACAGGGCTCCTACGAGCAGTACTTC. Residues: CASSLAGQGSYEQYF.

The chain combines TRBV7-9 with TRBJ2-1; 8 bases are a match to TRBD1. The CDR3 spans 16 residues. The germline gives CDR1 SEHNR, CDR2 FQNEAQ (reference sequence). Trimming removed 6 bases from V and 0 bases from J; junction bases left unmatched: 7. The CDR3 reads CASRGQVPSSYNEQFF. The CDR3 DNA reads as TGTGCCAGCAGGGGACAGGTACCGAGCTCCTACAATGAGCAGTTCTTC.

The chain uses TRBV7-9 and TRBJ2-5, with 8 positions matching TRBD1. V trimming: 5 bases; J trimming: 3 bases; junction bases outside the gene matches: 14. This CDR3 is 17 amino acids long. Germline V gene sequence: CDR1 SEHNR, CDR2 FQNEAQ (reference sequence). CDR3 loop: CASSPRETGVGEETQYF. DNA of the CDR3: TGTGCCAGCAGCCCCCGGGAGACAGGGGTTGGTGAAGAGACCCAGTACTTC.

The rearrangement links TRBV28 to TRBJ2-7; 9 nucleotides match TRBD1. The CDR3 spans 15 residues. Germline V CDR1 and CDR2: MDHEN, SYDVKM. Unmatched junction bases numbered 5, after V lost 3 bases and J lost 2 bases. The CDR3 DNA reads TGTGCCAGCAGTTTTGGGACAGGGTTAGCCTACGAGCAGTACGTC. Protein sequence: CASSFGTGLAYEQYV.